This section outlines one T cell receptor beta chain sequence together with its context. Antigen: not known. One end of the junction fails to match germline, which may point to a read error. The data belong to a study of tumor-infiltrating lymphocytes in primary liver carcinoma. Findings and limits, study-wide: Blood's top-250-clone fraction was significantly lower than that of tumors (p = 0.039). Tumor-adjacent and tumor-blood pairs shared less of their repertoires than tumor region pairs shared.

DNA and RNA were both co-extracted from approximately 20-30 mg of bulk tissue that had not been sorted. With 500 ng total RNA as template and a constant-region primer, TCR beta cDNA was made. Three-round nested multiplex PCR performed with slightly modified ARM-PCR produced the TCR beta libraries. TRBV1-TRBV30 forward primers paired with a C-beta reverse primer were used in the first two PCR rounds, which ran around 10 cycles each. One entry per CDR3 protein results from TCRdb running MiXCR on the multiplex PCR reads. The sample yields 35,000 to 40,000 distinct CDR3 sequences, roughly 80% seen once. The germline gives CDR1 SGHAT, CDR2 FQNNGV. CDR3 length: 16 residues.

Specimen: tumor-adjacent normal liver tissue. The chain links TRBV11-2 to TRBJ2-1, with D maybe TRBD2 (7 bases). The clonotype was recovered from a man between 35 and 55 years old with primary liver carcinoma and hepatitis B virus infection. DNA for the CDR3: TGCGTCAGCAGCTTTGGGGGAGGGGGGCGATTCAATGAGGAGTTCTTC. It translates to CVSSFGGGGRFNEEFF.